These 23 T cell receptor beta chains were all obtained from the same sample, sequenced in a study of response to subunit inactivated influenza vaccine. Via MiXCR, TCRdb re-called the RT-PCR reads, giving one row per CDR3 protein. This table holds some 500,000 distinct CDR3 sequences, approximately 15% found once. The sequences come from CD4+ T cells sorted from PBMCs, collected less than 30 months after vaccination. These receptors originate from a man between 50 and 75 years old who received an inactivated influenza vaccine.

This clonotype was observed many times. This chain connects TRBV7-2 to TRBJ2-7; 10 bases align to TRBD2. This CDR3 contains 14 residues. J lost 3 bases, V lost 5 bases, and 4 bases had no gene match. Germline values: CDR1 SGHTA, CDR2 FQGNSA. CDR3 sequence reads: CASSPRTSGYEQYF. Written as DNA, the CDR3 is TGTGCCAGCAGCCCGCGGACTAGCGGCTACGAGCAGTACTTC.

V gene TRBV20-1 combines with J gene TRBJ2-1; TRBD1 matches 7 bases. The CDR3 length is 15 residues. V trimming: 4 bases; J trimming: 4 bases; junction bases outside the gene matches: 10. Germline lookup yields CDR1 DFQATT and CDR2 SNEGSKA (reference sequence). CDR3 sequence: CSATTLQGSYNEQFF. The CDR3 DNA reads TGCAGTGCTACGACGTTACAGGGGTCGTACAATGAGCAGTTCTTC.

The chain links TRBV20-1 to TRBJ1-2; D is undetermined. Germline values: CDR1 DFQATT, CDR2 SNEGSKA (reference sequence). V was trimmed by 6 bases and J by 0 bases, leaving 11 bases between them. This CDR3 is 13 amino acids long. CDR3: CSATTAANYGYTF. The DNA of the CDR3 is TGCAGTGCCACTACGGCAGCTAACTATGGCTACACCTTC.

This clonotype was counted many times. This chain connects TRBV29-1 to TRBJ2-5; D is unclear. CDR3 size: 12 residues. V lost 5 bases, J lost 5 bases, and 12 bases lay in between. Germline loops: CDR1 SQVTM, CDR2 ANQGSEA. The CDR3 DNA follows: TGCAGCGTTTACAGCGTTGCCGAGACCCAGTACTTC. Protein product: CSVYSVAETQYF.

This clonotype was observed a handful of times. The chain has TRBV2 and TRBJ2-3; TRBD2 agrees at 7 bases. The V segment lost 8 bases and the J segment 3 bases; nucleotides outside the gene matches: 8. Germline V gene lookup returns CDR1 SNHLY and CDR2 FYNNEI. CDR3 size: 14 residues. The CDR3 loop is CASQNPGGTDTQYF. CDR3 DNA sequence: TGTGCCAGCCAAAATCCGGGGGGAACAGATACGCAGTATTTT. The full variable domain, in which reference TRBV2 and TRBJ2-3 provide the parts outside the CDR3, is EPEVTQTPSHQVTQMGQEVILRCVPISNHLYFYWYRQILGQKVEFLVSFYNNEISEKSEIFDDQFSVERPDGSNFTLKIRSTKLEDSAMYFCASQNPGGTDTQYFGPGTRLTVL.

The J gene is TRBJ2-7, the V gene TRBV5-1; the match to TRBD2 covers 8 bases. The CDR3 sequence is 14 residues long. After removal of 4 bases from V and 5 bases from J, the junction contained 8 bases not matched to a gene. Germline-derived CDR1 and CDR2 are SGHRS and YFSETQ. The CDR3 region has the DNA TGCGCCAGCAGCCCGACTAGCGTAGTGAACGAGCAGTACTTC. The encoded protein is CASSPTSVVNEQYF.

The V and J genes are TRBV15 and TRBJ2-1; D perhaps matches TRBD1 (6 bases). The CDR3 runs 14 residues. The V and J ends lost 2 bases and 4 bases respectively, with 9 bases between them. Germline V gene lookup returns CDR1 LNHNV and CDR2 YYDKDF (reference sequence). CDR3 amino acids: CATSRKGEYNEQFF. In DNA form, the CDR3 reads TGTGCCACCAGCAGAAAGGGGGAGTACAATGAGCAGTTCTTC.

The CDR3 DNA sequence: TGTGCCAGTAGTATAAGTTTTTGGACTAGCGGCTCCTACGAGCAGTACTTC. Protein product: CASSISFWTSGSYEQYF. The chain joins TRBV19 to TRBJ2-7, with 10 bases lining up with TRBD2. This CDR3 is built from 17 residues. J lost 0 bases, V lost 2 bases, and 7 bases had no gene match. The germline CDR1 and CDR2 sequences are LNHDA and SQIVND (reference sequence).

This clonotype was observed a handful of times. The chain joins TRBV7-2 to TRBJ1-2, with D possibly TRBD1 on 6 matching bases. CDR3 length: 14 amino acids. Trimming left V 4 bases short and J 3 bases short, with 12 bases between. Germline V gene data show CDR1 as SGHTA and CDR2 as FQGNSA. This CDR3 reads CASSSSTGHYGYTF. The CDR3 region has the DNA TGTGCCAGCAGCTCCTCGACAGGCCACTATGGCTACACCTTC.

The V gene is TRBV5-1, the J gene TRBJ2-2, with 10 bases matching TRBD1. The CDR3 is 16 residues long. V was clipped by 4 bases and J by 7 bases; unmatched bases: 10. The germline CDR1 and CDR2 sequences are SGHRS and YFSETQ. CDR3 sequence (DNA): TGCGCCAGCAGCACGACAGGGGGCGCAGGAGGCGGGGAGCTGTTTTTT. This codes for CASSTTGGAGGGELFF.

This clonotype was seen a handful of times. V and J are TRBV19 and TRBJ2-5; TRBD2 aligns across 7 bases. There are 15 residues in the CDR3. Germline trimming cut 5 bases from V and 7 bases from J; bases unmatched to any gene: 13. Germline CDR1 and CDR2: LNHDA and SQIVND (reference sequence). The DNA for the CDR3 is TGTGCCAGTAGTCCCCTAGGCAGCGGCGGGAGGACCCAGTACTTC. Translated: CASSPLGSGGRTQYF.

The V call is TRBV30, the J call TRBJ2-2, with 7 bases fitting TRBD2. The CDR3 extends over 15 amino acids. V dropped 3 bases and J dropped 4; count of bases not matched to a gene: 8. Germline assignment: CDR1 GTSNPN and CDR2 SVGIG (reference sequence). Written as DNA, the CDR3 is TGTGCCTGGAGGGGGGGGAGTGGGAGCACCGGGGAGCTGTTTTTT. Encoded protein: CAWRGGSGSTGELFF.

CDR3 coding DNA: TGTGCCAGGAGTAACTCCGGGACAGGGCCGTACGAGCAGTACTTC. It is translated as CARSNSGTGPYEQYF. This chain links TRBV6-5 with TRBJ2-7, with 9 nucleotides matching TRBD1. There are 15 residues in the CDR3. With V trimmed by 9 bases and J by 4 bases, 13 bases remained unmatched. From germline, CDR1 is MNHEY and CDR2 SVGAGI.

This clonotype was seen at least ten times. The chain is built from TRBV5-1 and TRBJ2-2, with D uncertain. There are 13 residues in the CDR3. Germline loops: CDR1 SGHRS, CDR2 YFSETQ. Trimming took 0 bases from V and 4 from J, leaving 4 bases between them. CDR3 nucleotide sequence: TGCGCCAGCAGCTTGGACGTCACCGGGGAGCTGTTTTTT. This codes for CASSLDVTGELFF.

This sequence joins TRBV20-1 and TRBJ2-7; D is uncertain. Trimming pared 5 bases from V and 2 bases from J, leaving 16 bases between. The CDR3 totals 14 residues. Germline V gives CDR1 DFQATT, CDR2 SNEGSKA (reference sequence). The CDR3 spells CSASPPQDPYEQYF. The DNA for the CDR3 is TGCAGTGCTTCCCCTCCGCAGGATCCCTACGAGCAGTACTTC.

J is TRBJ2-1 and V is TRBV20-1, with D perhaps given as TRBD1 or TRBD2 (5 bases each). V was shortened by 6 bases and J by 5 bases, with 20 bases between the two germline ends. The CDR3 is 15 amino acids. Germline values: CDR1 DFQATT, CDR2 SNEGSKA (reference sequence). The CDR3 region is CSASTLRGLNNEQFF. For the CDR3, the DNA is TGCAGTGCCTCTACCTTGAGGGGCTTAAACAATGAGCAGTTCTTC.

This chain connects TRBV2 to TRBJ2-1, with 11 bases aligning to TRBD2. This CDR3 contains 14 residues. The ends lost 5 bases at V and 7 bases at J; junction bases unmatched: 4. Germline V CDR1 and CDR2: SNHLY, FYNNEI. In DNA form, the CDR3 reads TGTGCCAGCAGTTACGGGACTAGCGGTAATGAGCAGTTCTTC. Protein sequence: CASSYGTSGNEQFF.

Only one count was recorded for this clonotype. The genes are TRBV29-1 and TRBJ2-1; TRBD2 agrees at 7 bases. The germline V gene has CDR1 SQVTM and CDR2 ANQGSEA. The CDR3 length is 14 residues. The ends lost 4 bases at V and 3 bases at J; junction bases unmatched: 6. This CDR3 reads CSVVQRGNYNEQFF. The CDR3 nucleotides read TGCAGCGTTGTACAGCGGGGAAACTACAATGAGCAGTTCTTC.

The V call is TRBV9, the J call TRBJ2-4; D could derive from TRBD1 or TRBD2 (6 bases each). The V end was cut by 2 bases, the J end by 6 bases, with 24 bases between. Per the germline V gene, CDR1 is SGDLS and CDR2 is YYNGEE. The CDR3 contains 18 residues. The CDR3 region is CASSVRSGTPQGGNIQYF. The CDR3 bases are TGTGCCAGCAGCGTTCGTTCCGGGACTCCCCAAGGGGGAAACATTCAGTACTTC.

The chain is built from TRBV5-5 and TRBJ2-7; weak D call: TRBD2 (5 bases). This CDR3 is built from 14 residues. Deletions cut 5 bases from V and 3 bases from J, with 15 bases between. Per germline, CDR1 SGHKS and CDR2 YYEKEE (reference sequence). The CDR3 sequence: CASSTSGILYEQYF. CDR3 sequence (DNA): TGTGCCAGCAGTACATCCGGGATTCTCTACGAGCAGTACTTC. Together with reference TRBV5-5 and TRBJ2-7, the CDR3 gives the full variable domain: DAGVTQSPTHLIKTRGQQVTLRCSPISGHKSVSWYQQVLGQGPQFIFQYYEKEERGRGNFPDRFSARQFPNYSSELNVNALLLGDSALYLCASSTSGILYEQYFGPGTRLTVT.

A few counts support this clonotype. The chain has TRBV12-3 or TRBV12-4 and TRBJ1-3, with TRBD1 identical over 8 bases. The CDR3 runs 13 residues. Germline trimming cut 6 bases from V and 8 bases from J; bases unmatched to any gene: 6. The CDR3 loop is CASRDRGGYTIYF. CDR3 nucleotides: TGTGCCAGCAGAGACAGGGGTGGGTACACCATATATTTT.

This clonotype was found many times. The chain's CDR3 is CASSLPGYGRQGTDTQYF. The CDR3 DNA reads TGCGCCAGCAGCTTGCCGGGGTATGGACGACAGGGAACAGATACGCAGTATTTT. The rearrangement joins TRBV5-1 to TRBJ2-3, with 7 bases aligning to TRBD1. Trimming took 1 base from V and 3 from J; bases not matched to a gene: 14. The V gene's germline CDR1 is SGHRS and CDR2 YFSETQ. This CDR3 has 18 residues.

This clonotype was detected only a few times. The CDR3 sequence: CATSRELASSYEQYF. The CDR3, as DNA: TGTGCCACCAGCAGAGAGCTAGCTTCCTCCTACGAGCAGTACTTC. The rearrangement uses TRBV15 and TRBJ2-7, with D perhaps matching TRBD2 (5 bases). Germline-derived CDR1 and CDR2 are LNHNV and YYDKDF (reference sequence). This CDR3 is built from 15 residues. V was trimmed by 0 bases and J by 0 bases, leaving 9 bases between them.